The 24 T cell receptor beta chains presented below share a single source sample, sequenced in a study of blood T cell repertoires in COVID-19. TCRdb's copy holds only in-frame clones and misses some; the assay was immunoSEQ multiplex PCR. The data show 200,000 to 300,000 clones, with around three quarters seen just once and about 3% held by the top ten. The sequencing sample was made of peripheral blood. The receptor source for this set is a woman older than 75 with acute or convalescent COVID-19.

The CDR3 spells CAAEGSGSLNEQFF. CDR3 nucleotides: TGTGCCGCCGAGGGCAGCGGGAGCTTAAATGAGCAGTTCTTC. V gene TRBV10-3 combines with J gene TRBJ2-1; 8 nucleotides match TRBD2. This CDR3 has 14 amino acids. Germline V gene sequence: CDR1 ENHRY, CDR2 SYGVKD. The J segment lost 7 bases and the V segment lost 11 bases, leaving 13 bases of the junction unmatched.

This chain links TRBV2 with TRBJ2-3, with 10 nucleotides matching TRBD2. Germline V lookup: CDR1 SNHLY, CDR2 FYNNEI. The CDR3 sequence is 16 residues long. J lost 4 bases, V lost 7 bases, and 11 bases had no gene match. This CDR3 reads CASKRSSGGASDTQYF. CDR3 in DNA: TGTGCCAGCAAGCGATCGAGCGGGGGGGCGTCAGATACGCAGTATTTT.

This clone was seen only a few times. The CDR3 nucleotides read TGCGCCAGCAGCTTGGTTGGAGGCATTAATGAAAAACTGTTTTTT. Protein sequence: CASSLVGGINEKLFF. V gene TRBV5-1 combines with J gene TRBJ1-4; no clear D gene. The V gene's germline CDR1 is SGHRS and CDR2 YFSETQ. CDR3 length: 15 residues. Trimming left V 0 bases short and J 4 bases short, with 10 bases between.

The chain combines TRBV5-1 with TRBJ1-2; 11 nucleotides match TRBD1. Per the germline V gene, CDR1 is SGHRS and CDR2 is YFSETQ. The ends lost 4 bases at V and 4 bases at J; junction bases unmatched: 9. CDR3 length: 16 amino acids. As DNA, the CDR3 is TGCGCCAGCAGCCGTGCCGGGACAGGGGGTCCCTATGGCTACACCTTC. This encodes CASSRAGTGGPYGYTF.

The chain couples TRBV9 to TRBJ2-1; 7 nucleotides match TRBD2. J gave up 0 bases and V 0 bases, and 9 bases lay outside the gene matches. Germline V lookup: CDR1 SGDLS, CDR2 YYNGEE. CDR3 length equals 18 residues. The CDR3 loop is CASSVESRGVSSYNEQFF. Here the CDR3 DNA reads TGTGCCAGCAGCGTAGAGAGTCGGGGGGTCAGCTCCTACAATGAGCAGTTCTTC.

This chain joins TRBV11-1 and TRBJ1-1, with 7 positions matching TRBD1. The CDR3 length is 15 residues. CDR1 and CDR2 from the germline V gene are SGHAT and FQDESV (reference sequence). Trimming cost V 2 bases and J 0 bases; bases outside gene matches: 3. CDR3 coding DNA: TGTGCCAGCAGCTTATCAGGGGGTGTGAACACTGAAGCTTTCTTT. Protein sequence: CASSLSGGVNTEAFF.

The V call is TRBV7-9, the J call TRBJ1-1; D gene ambiguous. CDR1 SEHNR and CDR2 FQNEAQ come from the germline V gene (reference sequence). The length of the CDR3 is 17 residues. V lost 6 bases to trimming and J lost 0 bases, with 20 bases between them. The CDR3 loop is CASRDRAVRGLNTEAFF. CDR3 bases: TGTGCCAGCAGAGACCGTGCCGTGAGAGGGCTGAACACTGAAGCTTTCTTT.

The chain recombines TRBV9 with TRBJ2-5; 11 bases are shared with TRBD2. There are 17 residues in the CDR3. Germline lookup yields CDR1 SGDLS and CDR2 YYNGEE. Trimming cost V 4 bases and J 5 bases; bases outside gene matches: 13. The CDR3 is CASSPRGGLAAPETQYF. In DNA, the CDR3 is TGTGCCAGCAGCCCAAGGGGGGGACTAGCGGCCCCCGAGACCCAGTACTTC.

This clone was counted at least ten times. V and J are TRBV9 and TRBJ2-2, with TRBD2 matching 8 bases. After removal of 2 bases from V and 5 bases from J, the junction contained 2 bases not matched to a gene. CDR1 is SGDLS and CDR2 is YYNGEE in the germline V gene. The CDR3 loop spans 14 amino acids. The CDR3 loop reads CASSVSGVTGELFF. The CDR3 DNA follows: TGTGCCAGCAGCGTTAGCGGGGTGACCGGGGAGCTGTTTTTT. Using reference TRBV9 and TRBJ2-2 for the parts outside the CDR3, the full variable domain is DSGVTQTPKHLITATGQRVTLRCSPRSGDLSVYWYQQSLDQGLQFLIQYYNGEERAKGNILERFSAQQFPDLHSELNLSSLELGDSALYFCASSVSGVTGELFFGEGSRLTVL.

The count of this clone is one. The chain uses TRBV10-3 and TRBJ1-2; 10 positions match TRBD1. The CDR3 spans 15 residues. Per the germline V gene, CDR1 is ENHRY and CDR2 is SYGVKD. V lost 11 bases to trimming and J lost 6 bases; unmatched junction nucleotides: 15. The CDR3 bases are TGTGCCTCCACTGCAACCGAGACAGGGGGCAATGGCTACACCTTC. Translating it yields CASTATETGGNGYTF.

The rearrangement links TRBV29-1 to TRBJ1-5; possibly TRBD1 for D (6 bases). Germline-derived CDR1 and CDR2 are SQVTM and ANQGSEA. V lost 5 bases and J 2 bases, leaving 10 bases between the germline ends. This CDR3 is 13 amino acids long. The CDR3 nucleotides are TGCAGCGTTCTGGCAGGGGGCAATCAGCCCCAGCATTTT. It yields the protein CSVLAGGNQPQHF.

This clone was seen only once. J is TRBJ2-5 and V is TRBV5-1, with D possibly being TRBD1 (6 bases). The CDR3 is 14 amino acids. V shed 4 bases and J shed 2 bases, with 12 bases lying between them. Germline V lookup: CDR1 SGHRS, CDR2 YFSETQ. CDR3 nucleotide sequence: TGCGCCAGCAGCAATGACAGGAGACAAGAGACCCAGTACTTC. This codes for CASSNDRRQETQYF.

The gene calls are TRBV14 and TRBJ1-1; D unclear. Deletions cut 2 bases from V and 1 base from J, with 2 bases between. The CDR3 length is 12 residues. The germline V gene has CDR1 SGHDN and CDR2 FVKESK. The CDR3 loop is CASSQRNTEAFF. CDR3 in DNA: TGTGCCAGCAGCCAACGGAACACTGAAGCTTTCTTT.

J is TRBJ1-4 and V is TRBV19; 7 bases agree with TRBD1. Trimming removed 7 bases from V and 8 bases from J; junction bases left unmatched: 16. The CDR3 contains 16 residues. Germline CDR1 and CDR2: LNHDA and SQIVND (reference sequence). DNA of the CDR3: TGTGCCAGTAAGAGACGACCGGGACAGAGGGACGAAAAACTGTTTTTT. Translating gives CASKRRPGQRDEKLFF.

This chain joins TRBV2 and TRBJ1-2, with 9 bases fitting TRBD1. CDR1 is SNHLY and CDR2 is FYNNEI in the germline V gene. The CDR3 is 14 residues long. With V trimmed by 6 bases and J by 2 bases, 4 bases remained unmatched. The CDR3 loop is CASRGQGNNYGYTF. In nucleotides, the CDR3 is TGTGCCAGCAGAGGACAGGGGAACAACTATGGCTACACCTTC.

Details on this clone: The same CDR3 arises from other DNA sequences in this sample as well. This sequence joins TRBV3-1 (or the pseudogene TRBV3-2) and TRBJ1-3; tentatively, D is TRBD1 (6 bases). The CDR3 covers 15 residues. The V and J ends lost 1 base and 2 bases respectively, with 9 bases between them. Per the germline V gene, CDR1 is LGHDT and CDR2 is YNNKEL (reference sequence). CDR3 nucleotide sequence: TGTGCCAGCAGCCAAGGGGGGGGCGCTGGAAACACCATATATTTT. It yields the protein CASSQGGGAGNTIYF.

V is TRBV19 and J is TRBJ1-3; D unresolved. Trimming cost V 4 bases and J 0 bases, with 10 bases left between them. The CDR3 sequence is 15 residues long. Germline CDR1 and CDR2: LNHDA and SQIVND (reference sequence). The CDR3 loop reads CASSTSASSGNTIYF. The CDR3 DNA sequence: TGTGCCAGTAGTACCTCCGCGAGCTCTGGAAACACCATATATTTT.

The chain is built from TRBV5-6 and TRBJ2-3; tentatively, D is TRBD2 (5 bases). The CDR3 length is 15 residues. Germline assignment: CDR1 SGHDT and CDR2 YYEEEE. The V and J ends lost 0 bases and 3 bases respectively, with 11 bases between them. The CDR3 here is CASSLGVARTDTQYF. CDR3 DNA: TGTGCCAGCAGCTTGGGGGTAGCGAGGACAGATACGCAGTATTTT. The variable domain in full, with the rest retrieved from reference TRBV5-6 and TRBJ2-3, is DAGVTQSPTHLIKTRGQQVTLRCSPKSGHDTVSWYQQALGQGPQFIFQYYEEEERQRGNFPDRFSGHQFPNYSSELNVNALLLGDSALYLCASSLGVARTDTQYFGPGTRLTVL.

This clone was counted between two and nine times. The rearrangement joins TRBV19 to TRBJ2-1, with D maybe TRBD2 (5 bases). CDR3 length equals 14 residues. Germline CDR1 is LNHDA and CDR2 is SQIVND (reference sequence). Trimming pared 7 bases from V and 5 bases from J, leaving 15 bases between. CDR3: CASTPLGANNEQFF. CDR3 in DNA: TGTGCCAGTACCCCCTTGGGAGCTAACAATGAGCAGTTCTTC.

This clone was observed a few times. The rearrangement links TRBV6-2 or TRBV6-3 to TRBJ2-7; TRBD1 is a possible D gene (5 bases). Germline V gene sequence: CDR1 MNHEY, CDR2 SVGEGT. The CDR3 has 13 amino acids. V shed 2 bases and J shed 3 bases, with 8 bases lying between them. This CDR3 reads CASSYDRFYEQYF. In DNA, the CDR3 is TGTGCCAGCAGTTACGACAGATTCTACGAGCAGTACTTC.

This chain joins TRBV18 and TRBJ2-2, with D tentatively TRBD2 (5 bases). The CDR3 loop spans 15 amino acids. The germline V gene has CDR1 KGHSH and CDR2 LQKENI. V was cut by 5 bases and J by 5 bases, with 15 bases left in between. The CDR3 coding sequence is TGTGCCAGCTCAGCGGGCGGTCCGGGGACCGGGGAGCTGTTTTTT. Amino acid sequence: CASSAGGPGTGELFF.

The V and J genes are TRBV28 and TRBJ1-4, with D possibly TRBD1 on 6 matching bases. The CDR3 contains 15 residues. With 4 bases removed from V and 5 bases from J, the gap between germline ends came to 14 bases. Germline V gene sequence: CDR1 MDHEN, CDR2 SYDVKM. The CDR3 DNA follows: TGTGCCAGCAGTTCCCTGAGCAGGGGAAATGAAAAACTGTTTTTT. Translation gives CASSSLSRGNEKLFF.

The J gene is TRBJ2-2, the V gene TRBV28, with 7 bases fitting TRBD2. The CDR3 is 15 amino acids. V lost 3 bases, J lost 4 bases, and 5 bases stayed unmatched. Germline V gene lookup returns CDR1 MDHEN and CDR2 SYDVKM. The CDR3 here is CASSLGLAVTGELFF. CDR3 sequence (DNA): TGTGCCAGCAGTTTGGGGCTAGCGGTCACCGGGGAGCTGTTTTTT.

The chain recombines TRBV5-1 with TRBJ1-1; TRBD1 matches at 7 bases. This CDR3 is built from 13 residues. J lost 4 bases, V lost 5 bases, and 5 bases had no gene match. CDR1 and CDR2 from the germline V gene are SGHRS and YFSETQ. The CDR3 region is CASRYQGGTEAFF. CDR3 DNA sequence: TGCGCCAGCAGATATCAGGGGGGCACTGAAGCTTTCTTT.